The 26 T cell receptor beta chains given below trace back to one sample, sequenced in a study of blood T cell repertoires in COVID-19. TCRdb's table, derived via immunoSEQ multiplex PCR, lists solely in-frame clones and lacks some. The data hold roughly 32,000 clones, with almost 90% observed a single time. Sequencing used peripheral blood. Receptors originate from a human donor in a cohort sampled during active COVID-19.

The V and J genes are TRBV4-1 and TRBJ1-6; maybe TRBD1 (5 bases). The V gene's germline CDR1 is MGHRA and CDR2 YSYEKL. The germline V and J ends were trimmed by 7 bases and 6 bases, with 10 bases remaining between them. This CDR3 comprises 13 residues. The CDR3 reads CASTETVNSPLHF. The DNA of the CDR3 is TGCGCCAGCACCGAGACAGTTAATTCACCCCTCCACTTT.

The chain carries TRBV27 and TRBJ2-7, with 9 bases that match TRBD1. Looked up from germline, CDR1 is MNHEY and CDR2 is SMNVEV (reference sequence). J gave up 7 bases and V 5 bases, and 9 bases lay outside the gene matches. The CDR3 consists of 14 residues. The CDR3 loop is CASSVTGQGGEQYF. The CDR3 bases are TGTGCCAGCAGTGTGACGGGACAGGGAGGGGAGCAGTACTTC.

The J gene is TRBJ2-7, the V gene TRBV3-1 (or the pseudogene TRBV3-2); D gene ambiguous. V gave up 0 bases and J gave up 1 base, with 7 bases separating them. Germline loops: CDR1 LGHDT, CDR2 YNNKEL (reference sequence). The CDR3 totals 14 residues. This chain's CDR3 is CASSQDMSSYEQYF. CDR3 DNA: TGTGCCAGCAGCCAAGACATGTCATCCTACGAGCAGTACTTC.

The chain couples TRBV20-1 to TRBJ1-1; D uncertain. Germline V gives CDR1 DFQATT, CDR2 SNEGSKA (reference sequence). The CDR3 extends over 13 amino acids. V was trimmed by 3 bases and J by 1 base, leaving 9 bases between them. For the CDR3, the DNA is TGCAGTGCTAGTCTGGCTTCGAACACTGAAGCTTTCTTT. Translating it yields CSASLASNTEAFF.

The chain combines TRBV29-1 with TRBJ2-5; D remains unclear. CDR1 is SQVTM and CDR2 is ANQGSEA in the germline V gene. This CDR3 is 13 amino acids long. Trimming stripped 4 bases from V and 6 bases from J, with 15 bases between. The CDR3 region is CSVVGYIEKTQYF. CDR3 bases: TGCAGCGTTGTCGGGTACATCGAGAAGACCCAGTACTTC.

V and J are TRBV15 and TRBJ1-2; 8 nucleotides agree with TRBD1. V gave up 0 bases and J gave up 3 bases; unmatched junction bases: 9. CDR3 length: 17 amino acids. Looked up from germline, CDR1 is LNHNV and CDR2 is YYDKDF (reference sequence). The CDR3 coding sequence is TGTGCCACCAGCAGAGATCCCCGGCAGGGGGCCGACTATGGCTACACCTTC. Translation: CATSRDPRQGADYGYTF.

J is TRBJ1-2 and V is TRBV7-9; 7 bases are shared with TRBD1. This CDR3 contains 15 residues. J gave up 6 bases and V 5 bases, and 12 bases lay outside the gene matches. Germline V CDR1 and CDR2: SEHNR, FQNEAQ (reference sequence). The CDR3 DNA follows: TGTGCCAGCAGCCAGTTAGGGGGCGCGCAGGATGGCTACACCTTC. Protein: CASSQLGGAQDGYTF.

On this clone itself: This sample includes further DNA sequences coding for the same CDR3. This chain's CDR3 is CASSLEPQGSNQPQHF. The CDR3 region has the DNA TGCGCCAGCAGCTTGGAGCCGCAGGGCAGCAATCAGCCCCAGCATTTT. This sequence joins TRBV5-1 and TRBJ1-5; maybe TRBD1 (5 bases). V dropped 0 bases and J dropped 1 base, with 11 bases sitting between them. Germline V gene sequence: CDR1 SGHRS, CDR2 YFSETQ. CDR3 size: 16 residues.

This chain uses TRBV6-5 with TRBJ2-3; 9 bases map to TRBD1. Unmatched junction bases numbered 7, after V lost 10 bases and J lost 5 bases. From germline, CDR1 is MNHEY and CDR2 SVGAGI. The CDR3 loop spans 13 amino acids. The CDR3 here is CAIRDRAVDTQYF. CDR3 coding DNA: TGTGCCATCCGGGACAGGGCGGTAGATACGCAGTATTTT.

This clone was found once. V and J are TRBV11-2 and TRBJ2-5; 7 nucleotides align to TRBD2. The CDR3 contains 16 residues. Unmatched junction bases numbered 15, after V lost 6 bases and J lost 5 bases. The germline gives CDR1 SGHAT, CDR2 FQNNGV. CDR3 in amino acids: CASRSRARGGTETQYF. CDR3 nucleotides: TGTGCCAGCAGATCTCGGGCCCGGGGAGGGACTGAGACCCAGTACTTC. Looking up the rest from reference TRBV11-2 and TRBJ2-5 gives the full variable domain: EAGVAQSPRYKIIEKRQSVAFWCNPISGHATLYWYQQILGQGPKLLIQFQNNGVVDDSQLPKDRFSAERLKGVDSTLKIQPAKLEDSAVYLCASRSRARGGTETQYFGPGTRLLVL.

The chain recombines TRBV18 with TRBJ1-2; TRBD1 is a possible D gene (5 bases). There are 13 residues in the CDR3. Germline CDR1 and CDR2: KGHSH and LQKENI. The V end was cut by 1 base, the J end by 8 bases, with 11 bases between. The DNA for the CDR3 is TGTGCCAGCTCACCACGGGGGAGGGTAGGCTACACCTTC. It translates to CASSPRGRVGYTF.

The chain couples TRBV5-6 to TRBJ1-1; TRBD1 matches at 8 bases. J lost 6 bases, V lost 5 bases, and 6 bases had no gene match. Germline loops: CDR1 SGHDT, CDR2 YYEEEE. There are 13 residues in the CDR3. The chain's CDR3 is CASRRQGAAEAFF. The DNA of the CDR3 is TGTGCCAGCAGACGGCAGGGGGCTGCTGAAGCTTTCTTT.

The chain carries TRBV9 and TRBJ1-6; D is uncertain. The CDR3 is made up of 19 amino acids. Trimming removed 2 bases from V and 7 bases from J, with 25 bases in between. The V gene's germline CDR1 is SGDLS and CDR2 YYNGEE. CDR3 nucleotide sequence: TGTGCCAGCAGCGTCAGACCCGAGGGCGCGGACGTAAAAAATTCACCCCTCCACTTT. This encodes CASSVRPEGADVKNSPLHF.

The chain couples TRBV5-5 to TRBJ2-1, with 9 nucleotides matching TRBD2. Germline CDR1 and CDR2: SGHKS and YYEKEE (reference sequence). The CDR3 sequence is 18 residues long. J was trimmed by 0 bases and V by 4 bases; bases with no gene match: 11. The CDR3 nucleotides are TGTGCCAGCAGCCCCCGGGCGGGGGGGGGCGTCTCCTACAATGAGCAGTTCTTC. Amino acid sequence: CASSPRAGGGVSYNEQFF.

The chain has TRBV7-3 and TRBJ2-1; the match to TRBD2 covers 11 bases. J gave up 5 bases and V 1 base, and 1 base lay outside the gene matches. Germline V gene lookup returns CDR1 SGHTA and CDR2 FQGTGA. This CDR3 is built from 15 residues. This CDR3 is CASSLMGLADNEQFF. The CDR3 nucleotides are TGTGCCAGCAGCTTAATGGGACTAGCGGACAATGAGCAGTTCTTC. The full variable domain, rest sourced from reference TRBV7-3 and TRBJ2-1, is GAGVSQTPSNKVTEKGKYVELRCDPISGHTALYWYRQSLGQGPEFLIYFQGTGAADDSGLPNDRFFAVRPEGSVSTLKIQRTERGDSAVYLCASSLMGLADNEQFFGPGTRLTVL.

The rearrangement links TRBV19 to TRBJ2-5, with 8 positions matching TRBD2. CDR1 and CDR2 from the germline V gene are LNHDA and SQIVND (reference sequence). V was pared by 5 bases and J by 4 bases, with 6 bases of the junction left unmatched. This CDR3 has 14 amino acids. CDR3 protein: CASSALAGGETQYF. The DNA for the CDR3 is TGTGCCAGTAGTGCCTTGGCGGGGGGAGAGACCCAGTACTTC.

The gene calls are TRBV3-1 (or the pseudogene TRBV3-2) and TRBJ1-2; D possibly corresponds to TRBD1 (5 bases). Between the trimmed V and J ends, which lost 1 base and 2 bases, there was a span of 8 bases. Germline assignment: CDR1 LGHDT and CDR2 YNNKEL (reference sequence). The CDR3 runs 14 residues. The CDR3 loop is CASSQASGNYGYTF. The CDR3 nucleotides read TGTGCCAGCAGCCAAGCCTCAGGGAACTATGGCTACACCTTC.

V and J are TRBV20-1 and TRBJ1-2; the D gene is possibly TRBD1 (6 bases). The CDR3 sequence is 13 residues long. The germline V gene has CDR1 DFQATT and CDR2 SNEGSKA (reference sequence). V was shortened by 3 bases and J by 6 bases, with 14 bases between the two germline ends. DNA of the CDR3: TGCAGTGCTAGTAATCCAGGGGAGAATGGCTACACCTTC. Translation gives CSASNPGENGYTF.

This chain connects TRBV3-1 (or the pseudogene TRBV3-2) to TRBJ2-7; 11 positions agree with TRBD1. This CDR3 has 16 amino acids. Trimming removed 0 bases from V and 7 bases from J; junction bases left unmatched: 8. Germline lookup yields CDR1 LGHDT and CDR2 YNNKEL (reference sequence). CDR3 sequence: CASSQDIGQGAGEQYF. DNA for the CDR3: TGTGCCAGCAGCCAAGATATTGGACAGGGGGCCGGGGAGCAGTACTTC.

J is TRBJ2-3 and V is TRBV7-9, with D possibly being TRBD1 (6 bases). Trimming took 3 bases from V and 11 from J, leaving 15 bases between them. Per germline, CDR1 SEHNR and CDR2 FQNEAQ (reference sequence). CDR3 length equals 13 residues. The CDR3 DNA follows: TGTGCCAGCAGCTTGGAACAGGGCGTTGGGCAGTATTTT. Its protein product is CASSLEQGVGQYF.

The V call is TRBV5-1, the J call TRBJ1-1; 11 nucleotides line up with TRBD1. Trimming cost V 6 bases and J 11 bases; bases outside gene matches: 9. This CDR3 spans 13 amino acids. Germline assignment: CDR1 SGHRS and CDR2 YFSETQ. The CDR3 bases are TGCGCCAGCAACCACCGGACAGGGGGCGAGGCTTTCTTT. Translation gives CASNHRTGGEAFF.

This chain links TRBV18 with TRBJ2-3; 7 bases line up with TRBD2. CDR1 and CDR2 (germline): KGHSH, LQKENI. V lost 1 base, J lost 3 bases, and 1 base stayed unmatched. The CDR3 contains 14 residues. Here the CDR3 reads CASSPRGGTDTQYF. CDR3 DNA sequence: TGTGCCAGCTCACCACGGGGGGGTACAGATACGCAGTATTTT.

V usage is TRBV25-1 and J usage is TRBJ1-1; possible D gene TRBD1, 5 bases. Trimming removed 4 bases from V and 4 bases from J, with 10 bases in between. The CDR3 has 13 amino acids. Germline V lookup: CDR1 MGHDK, CDR2 SYGVNS. CDR3 region: CASSVPQGTEAFF. The CDR3 DNA reads TGTGCCAGCAGTGTCCCCCAGGGCACTGAAGCTTTCTTT.

This sequence joins TRBV6-5 and TRBJ2-5, with D unresolved. V lost 5 bases and J 1 base, leaving 5 bases between the germline ends. Germline-derived CDR1 and CDR2 are MNHEY and SVGAGI. This CDR3 is built from 12 residues. The CDR3 bases are TGTGCCAGCAGTCACATCCAAGAGACCCAGTACTTC. Its protein is CASSHIQETQYF.

The chain links TRBV7-9 to TRBJ2-5; 7 nucleotides line up with TRBD1. Germline values: CDR1 SEHNR, CDR2 FQNEAQ (reference sequence). The length of the CDR3 is 14 residues. Unmatched junction bases numbered 6, after V lost 4 bases and J lost 4 bases. CDR3 bases: TGTGCCAGCAGCTCGACGACAGGGATAGAGACCCAGTACTTC. Translating it yields CASSSTTGIETQYF.

The chain couples TRBV12-5 to TRBJ2-3; 7 bases align to TRBD1. This CDR3 spans 17 amino acids. CDR1 is LGHNT and CDR2 is FRNRAP in the germline V gene. J was trimmed by 2 bases and V by 0 bases; bases with no gene match: 8. Written as DNA, the CDR3 is TGTGCTAGTGGTTTGGTACGGGACAGACGGGTCACAGATACGCAGTATTTT. It translates to CASGLVRDRRVTDTQYF.